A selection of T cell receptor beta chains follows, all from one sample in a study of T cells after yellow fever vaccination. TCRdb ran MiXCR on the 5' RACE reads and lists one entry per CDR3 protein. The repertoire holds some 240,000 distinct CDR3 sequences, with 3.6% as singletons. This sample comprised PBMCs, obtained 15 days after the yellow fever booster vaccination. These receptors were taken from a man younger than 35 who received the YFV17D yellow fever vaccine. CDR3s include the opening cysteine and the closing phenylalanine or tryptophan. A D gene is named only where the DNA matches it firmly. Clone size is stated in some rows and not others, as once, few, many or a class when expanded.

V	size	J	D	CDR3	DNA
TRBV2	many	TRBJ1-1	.	CASSESSVGTEAFF	TGTGCCAGCAGTGAGAGCAGTGTGGGGACTGAAGCTTTCTTT
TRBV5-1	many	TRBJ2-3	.	CASRLLADQFTDTQYF	TGCGCCAGCAGGTTGTTAGCGGACCAATTCACAGATACGCAGTATTTT
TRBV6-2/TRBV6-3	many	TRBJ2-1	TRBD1	CASSLRTGGNEQFF	TGTGCCAGCAGTCTCAGGACAGGGGGCAATGAGCAGTTCTTC
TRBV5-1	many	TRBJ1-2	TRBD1	CASRGATGGHTNYGYTF	TGCGCCAGTAGAGGGGCGACAGGGGGCCATACTAACTATGGCTACACCTTC
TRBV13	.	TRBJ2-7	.	CASSPPWGYEQYF	TGTGCCAGCAGCCCGCCCTGGGGCTACGAGCAGTACTTC
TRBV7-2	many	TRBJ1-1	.	CASSTTGGMNTEAFF	TGTGCCAGCAGCACAACGGGGGGGATGAACACTGAAGCTTTCTTT
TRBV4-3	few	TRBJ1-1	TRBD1	CASSQDRDRAAFF	TGCGCCAGCAGCCAAGACCGAGACAGGGCAGCTTTCTTT
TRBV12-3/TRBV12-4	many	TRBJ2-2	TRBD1	CASSGTGDVWSNTGELFF	TGTGCCAGCAGTGGGACAGGTGACGTTTGGTCGAACACCGGGGAGCTGTTTTTT
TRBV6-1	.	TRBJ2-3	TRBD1	CASSVRDRVTDTQYF	TGTGCCAGCAGTGTCCGGGACAGGGTCACAGATACGCAGTATTTT
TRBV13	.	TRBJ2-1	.	CASSVGTFYNEQFF	TGTGCCAGCAGCGTCGGGACTTTCTACAATGAGCAGTTCTTC
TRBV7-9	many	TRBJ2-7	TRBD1	CASRRTGEGYEQYF	TGTGCCAGCAGACGGACAGGGGAGGGCTACGAGCAGTACTTC
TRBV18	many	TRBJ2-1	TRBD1	CASSPPGQGATNEQFF	TGTGCCAGCTCACCACCAGGGCAGGGGGCAACAAATGAGCAGTTCTTC
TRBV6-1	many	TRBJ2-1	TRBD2	CASMGLAGGQNEQFF	TGTGCCAGCATGGGACTAGCGGGGGGCCAGAATGAGCAGTTCTTC
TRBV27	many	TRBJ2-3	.	CASSWGTDTQYF	TGTGCCAGCAGTTGGGGCACAGATACGCAGTATTTT
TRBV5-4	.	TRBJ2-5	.	CASSPWRGTQETQYF	TGTGCCAGCAGCCCCTGGAGGGGGACTCAAGAGACCCAGTACTTC
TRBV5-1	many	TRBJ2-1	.	CASSLVGFYNEQFF	TGCGCCAGCAGCTTGGTCGGGTTCTACAATGAGCAGTTCTTC
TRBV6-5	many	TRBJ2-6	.	CATQTSANVLTF	TGTGCCACCCAGACGAGCGCCAACGTCCTGACTTTC
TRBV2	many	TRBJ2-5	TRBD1	CASSRDRGSSAETQYF	TGTGCCAGCAGTCGGGACAGGGGGAGCTCGGCGGAGACCCAGTACTTC
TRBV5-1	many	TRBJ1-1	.	CASRQSANTEAFF	TGCGCCAGTAGACAATCGGCTAACACTGAAGCTTTCTTT
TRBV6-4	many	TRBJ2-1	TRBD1	CASSDGTGGNEQFF	TGTGCCAGCAGTGACGGGACAGGGGGCAATGAGCAGTTCTTC
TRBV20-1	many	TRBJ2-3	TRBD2	CSAPPAGGSADTQYF	TGCAGTGCCCCTCCAGCGGGGGGCAGCGCAGATACGCAGTATTTT
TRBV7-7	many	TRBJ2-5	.	CASSLGGAAQETQYF	TGTGCCAGCAGCTTAGGCGGGGCTGCCCAAGAGACCCAGTACTTC
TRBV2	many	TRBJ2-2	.	CASREYTGELFF	TGTGCCAGCAGGGAATACACCGGGGAGCTGTTTTTT
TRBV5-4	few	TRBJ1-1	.	CASSLGRGNTEAFF	TGTGCCAGCAGCTTGGGCAGGGGGAACACTGAAGCTTTCTTT
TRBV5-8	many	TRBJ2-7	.	CASSLGQPTSPKQYF	TGTGCCAGCAGCTTAGGGCAGCCCACGTCGCCAAAGCAGTACTTC
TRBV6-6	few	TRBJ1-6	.	CASSFDGLNSPLHF	TGTGCCAGCAGCTTCGACGGACTGAATTCACCCCTCCACTTT
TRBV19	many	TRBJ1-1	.	CASSIVGGTEAFF	TGTGCCAGTAGTATAGTTGGAGGCACTGAAGCTTTCTTT
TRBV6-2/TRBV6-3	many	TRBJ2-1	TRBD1	CASSSPDRGGYNEQFF	TGTGCCAGCAGTTCCCCGGACAGGGGAGGGTACAATGAGCAGTTCTTC
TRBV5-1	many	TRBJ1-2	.	CASSPGLNTNYGYTF	TGCGCCAGCAGCCCGGGCCTGAATACTAACTATGGCTACACCTTC
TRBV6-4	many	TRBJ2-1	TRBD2	CASSAQPTSGGAFEQFF	TGTGCCAGCAGTGCACAGCCAACTAGCGGGGGGGCGTTTGAGCAGTTCTTC
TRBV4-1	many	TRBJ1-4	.	CASSQEGGAGEKLFF	TGCGCCAGCAGCCAAGAGGGGGGGGCGGGTGAAAAACTGTTTTTT
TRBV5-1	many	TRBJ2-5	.	CASSLAEAWETQYF	TGCGCCAGCAGCTTGGCAGAAGCGTGGGAGACCCAGTACTTC
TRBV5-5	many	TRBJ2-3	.	CASSLVGLGDTQYF	TGTGCCAGCAGCTTGGTTGGGTTGGGAGATACGCAGTATTTT
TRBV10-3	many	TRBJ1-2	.	CAISGQQNYGYTF	TGTGCCATCAGTGGGCAGCAAAACTATGGCTACACCTTC
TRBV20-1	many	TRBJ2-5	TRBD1	CSARTGTGGSETQYF	TGCAGTGCTCGTACCGGGACAGGGGGTTCAGAGACCCAGTACTTC
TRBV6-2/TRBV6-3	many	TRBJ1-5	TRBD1	CASRETGQGNQPQHF	TGTGCCAGCAGGGAAACGGGACAGGGGAATCAGCCCCAGCATTTT
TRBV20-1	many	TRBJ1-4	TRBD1	CSARDGGTGNEKLFF	TGCAGTGCTAGAGATGGGGGGACAGGGAATGAAAAACTGTTTTTT
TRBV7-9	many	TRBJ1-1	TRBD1	CASSLGTGGENTEAFF	TGTGCCAGCAGCTTGGGGACAGGGGGGGAGAACACTGAAGCTTTCTTT
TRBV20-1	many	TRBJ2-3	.	CSARDSLRTGTDTQYF	TGCAGTGCTAGAGATTCTTTGAGGACTGGCACAGATACGCAGTATTTT
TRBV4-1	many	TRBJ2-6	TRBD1	CASRLQGAGANVLTF	TGCGCCAGCAGGCTACAGGGGGCTGGGGCCAACGTCCTGACTTTC
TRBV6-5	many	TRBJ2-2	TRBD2	CASRGLALTGELFF	TGTGCCAGCAGGGGACTAGCGTTAACCGGGGAGCTGTTTTTT
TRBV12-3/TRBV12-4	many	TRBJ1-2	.	CASSLAPTSGYTF	TGTGCCAGCAGTTTAGCGCCAACTTCTGGCTACACCTTC
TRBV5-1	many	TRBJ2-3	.	CASSLDPAAADTQYF	TGCGCCAGCAGCTTGGACCCCGCGGCCGCAGATACGCAGTATTTT
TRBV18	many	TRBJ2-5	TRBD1	CASKIAGTALQETQYF	TGTGCCAGCAAAATCGCCGGGACAGCTCTCCAAGAGACCCAGTACTTC
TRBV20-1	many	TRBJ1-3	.	CSAVSRGTGNTIYF	TGCAGTGCGGTGAGCAGGGGAACCGGAAACACCATATATTTT
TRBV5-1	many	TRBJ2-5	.	CASSLVQNQETQYF	TGCGCCAGCAGCTTGGTCCAGAACCAAGAGACCCAGTACTTC
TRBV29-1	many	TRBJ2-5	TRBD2	CSVELGRGNQETQYF	TGCAGCGTTGAACTGGGGAGGGGAAACCAAGAGACCCAGTACTTC
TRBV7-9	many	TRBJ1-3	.	CASSSPRTMGNTIYF	TGTGCCAGCAGCTCCCCAAGGACAATGGGAAACACCATATATTTT
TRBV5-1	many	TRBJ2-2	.	CASHHRGDTGELFF	TGCGCCAGTCATCATAGGGGAGACACCGGGGAGCTGTTTTTT
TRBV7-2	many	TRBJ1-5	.	CASSFFSNQPQHF	TGTGCCAGCAGCTTTTTCAGCAATCAGCCCCAGCATTTT
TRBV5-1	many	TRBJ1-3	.	CASSGPDSGNTIYF	TGCGCCAGCAGCGGGCCCGACTCTGGAAACACCATATATTTT
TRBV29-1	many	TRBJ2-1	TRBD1	CSVEDLGGQAYNEQFF	TGCAGCGTTGAAGATTTAGGGGGCCAGGCTTACAATGAGCAGTTCTTC
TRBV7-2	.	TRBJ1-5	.	CASSDRRSEPQHF	TGTGCCAGCAGCGACAGGCGGAGTGAGCCCCAGCATTTT
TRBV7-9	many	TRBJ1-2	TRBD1	CASSRTGGTSTF	TGTGCCAGCAGCCGGACAGGGGGGACCTCCACCTTC
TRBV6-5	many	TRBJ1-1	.	CASSYLGKGTEAFF	TGTGCCAGCAGTTATTTAGGGAAGGGCACTGAAGCTTTCTTT
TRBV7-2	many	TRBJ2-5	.	CASSPRDSKTQYF	TGTGCCAGCAGCCCCAGGGACTCGAAGACCCAGTACTTC
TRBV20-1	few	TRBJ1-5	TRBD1	CSARSTGADNQPQHF	TGCAGTGCTAGGTCGACAGGGGCGGACAATCAGCCCCAGCATTTT
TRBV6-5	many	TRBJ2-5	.	CASSPLGGEETQYF	TGTGCCAGCAGTCCCTTAGGGGGAGAAGAGACCCAGTACTTC
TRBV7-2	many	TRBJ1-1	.	CASSSAFRTEAFF	TGTGCCAGCAGCTCGGCGTTCCGAACTGAAGCTTTCTTT
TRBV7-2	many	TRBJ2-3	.	CASSLNSPPGGSTDTQYF	TGTGCCAGCAGCTTAAATAGTCCCCCAGGGGGGAGCACAGATACGCAGTATTTT